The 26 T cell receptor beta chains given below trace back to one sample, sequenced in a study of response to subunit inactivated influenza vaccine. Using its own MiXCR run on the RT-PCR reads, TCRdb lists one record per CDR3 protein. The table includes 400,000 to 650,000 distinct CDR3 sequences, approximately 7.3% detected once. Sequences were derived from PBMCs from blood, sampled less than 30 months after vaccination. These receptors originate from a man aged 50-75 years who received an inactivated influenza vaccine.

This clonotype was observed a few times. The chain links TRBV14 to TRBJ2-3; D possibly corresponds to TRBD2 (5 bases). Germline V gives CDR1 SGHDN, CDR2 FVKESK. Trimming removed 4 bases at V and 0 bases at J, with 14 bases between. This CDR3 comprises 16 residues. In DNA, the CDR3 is TGTGCCAGCAGCCCTAGACTACGCCCAAGCACAGATACGCAGTATTTT. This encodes CASSPRLRPSTDTQYF.

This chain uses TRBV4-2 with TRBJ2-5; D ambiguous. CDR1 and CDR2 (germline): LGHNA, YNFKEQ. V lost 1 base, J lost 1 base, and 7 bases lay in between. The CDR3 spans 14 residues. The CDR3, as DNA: TGTGCCAGCAGCCAAGTCAGCGTCCAAGAGACCCAGTACTTC. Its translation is CASSQVSVQETQYF.

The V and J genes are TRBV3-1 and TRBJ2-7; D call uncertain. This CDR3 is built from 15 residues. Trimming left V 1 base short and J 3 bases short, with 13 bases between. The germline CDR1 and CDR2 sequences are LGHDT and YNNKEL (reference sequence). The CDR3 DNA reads TGTGCCAGCAGCCAAGGGGTTTACAGCCTCTACGAGCAGTACTTC. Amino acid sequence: CASSQGVYSLYEQYF.

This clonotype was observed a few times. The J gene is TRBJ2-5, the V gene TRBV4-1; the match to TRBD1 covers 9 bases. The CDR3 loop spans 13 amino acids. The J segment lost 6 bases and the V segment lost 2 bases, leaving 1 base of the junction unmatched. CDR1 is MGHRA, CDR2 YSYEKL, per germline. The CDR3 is CASSQTGGKTQYF. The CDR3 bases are TGCGCCAGCAGCCAAACAGGGGGCAAGACCCAGTACTTC.

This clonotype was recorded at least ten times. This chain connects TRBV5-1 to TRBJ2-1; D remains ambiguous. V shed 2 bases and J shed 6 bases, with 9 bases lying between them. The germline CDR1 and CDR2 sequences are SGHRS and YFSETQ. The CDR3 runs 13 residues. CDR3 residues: CASSLLASNEQFF. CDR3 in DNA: TGCGCCAGCAGCTTATTAGCATCCAATGAGCAGTTCTTC.

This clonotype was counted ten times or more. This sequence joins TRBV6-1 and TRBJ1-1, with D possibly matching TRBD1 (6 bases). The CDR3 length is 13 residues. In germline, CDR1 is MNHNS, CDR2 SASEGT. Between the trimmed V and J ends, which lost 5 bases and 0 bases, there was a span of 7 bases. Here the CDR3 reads CASSRDMNTEAFF. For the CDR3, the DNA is TGTGCCAGCAGTCGGGACATGAACACTGAAGCTTTCTTT.

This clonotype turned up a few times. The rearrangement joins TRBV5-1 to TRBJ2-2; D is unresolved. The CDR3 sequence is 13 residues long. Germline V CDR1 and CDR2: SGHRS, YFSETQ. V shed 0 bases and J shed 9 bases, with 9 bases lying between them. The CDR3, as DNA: TGCGCCAGCAGCTTGGCCCCCGAAAGGGAGCTGTTTTTT. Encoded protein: CASSLAPERELFF.

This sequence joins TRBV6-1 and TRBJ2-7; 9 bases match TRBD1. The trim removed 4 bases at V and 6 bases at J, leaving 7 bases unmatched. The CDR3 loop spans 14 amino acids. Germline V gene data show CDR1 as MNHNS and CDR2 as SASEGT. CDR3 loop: CASSGDRGNAEQYF. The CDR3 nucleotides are TGTGCCAGCAGTGGCGACAGGGGGAACGCCGAGCAGTACTTC.

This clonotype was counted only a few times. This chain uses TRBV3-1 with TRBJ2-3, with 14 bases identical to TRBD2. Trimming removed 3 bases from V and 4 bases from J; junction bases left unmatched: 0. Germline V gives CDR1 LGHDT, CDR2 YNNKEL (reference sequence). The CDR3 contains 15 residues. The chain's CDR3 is CASSQGLAGADTQYF. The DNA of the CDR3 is TGTGCCAGCAGCCAGGGACTAGCGGGAGCAGATACGCAGTATTTT.

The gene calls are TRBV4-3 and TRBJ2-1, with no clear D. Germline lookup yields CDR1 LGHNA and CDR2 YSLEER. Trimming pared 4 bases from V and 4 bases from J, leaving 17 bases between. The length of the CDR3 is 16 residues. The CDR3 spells CASSPRSTPTYNEQFF. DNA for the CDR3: TGCGCCAGCAGCCCGCGGAGCACTCCCACTTACAATGAGCAGTTCTTC.

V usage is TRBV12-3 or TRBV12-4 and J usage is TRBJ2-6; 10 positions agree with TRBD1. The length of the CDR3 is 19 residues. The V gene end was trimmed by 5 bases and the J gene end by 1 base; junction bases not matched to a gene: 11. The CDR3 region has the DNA TGTGCCAGCAGTGGGGGCTATAGGGACAGGGGATCTGGGGCCAACGTCCTGACTTTC. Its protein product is CASSGGYRDRGSGANVLTF.

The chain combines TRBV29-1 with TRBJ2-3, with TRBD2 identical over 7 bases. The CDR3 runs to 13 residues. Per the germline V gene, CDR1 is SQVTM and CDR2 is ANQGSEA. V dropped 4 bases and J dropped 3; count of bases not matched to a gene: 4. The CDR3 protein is CSVAAGVTDTQYF. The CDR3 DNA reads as TGCAGCGTTGCGGCGGGAGTGACAGATACGCAGTATTTT.

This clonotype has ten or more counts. The CDR3 spells CSVEGRGRTDTQYF. The CDR3 nucleotides read TGCAGCGTTGAAGGCAGGGGGCGCACAGATACGCAGTATTTT. This sequence joins TRBV29-1 and TRBJ2-3; 8 bases line up with TRBD1. V trimming: 1 base; J trimming: 1 base; junction bases outside the gene matches: 1. The germline V gene has CDR1 SQVTM and CDR2 ANQGSEA. The CDR3 has 14 residues.

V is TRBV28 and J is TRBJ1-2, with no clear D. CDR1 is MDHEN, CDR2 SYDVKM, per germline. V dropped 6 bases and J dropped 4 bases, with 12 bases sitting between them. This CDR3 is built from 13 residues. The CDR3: CASSSGAPYGYTF. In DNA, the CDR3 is TGTGCCAGCAGCTCCGGAGCACCCTATGGCTACACCTTC.

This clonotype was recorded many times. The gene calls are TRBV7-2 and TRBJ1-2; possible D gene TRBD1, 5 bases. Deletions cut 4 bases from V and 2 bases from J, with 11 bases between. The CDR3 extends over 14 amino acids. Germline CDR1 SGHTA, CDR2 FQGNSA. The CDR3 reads CASSSTSGNYGYTF. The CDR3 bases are TGTGCCAGCAGCTCGACCTCAGGGAACTATGGCTACACCTTC.

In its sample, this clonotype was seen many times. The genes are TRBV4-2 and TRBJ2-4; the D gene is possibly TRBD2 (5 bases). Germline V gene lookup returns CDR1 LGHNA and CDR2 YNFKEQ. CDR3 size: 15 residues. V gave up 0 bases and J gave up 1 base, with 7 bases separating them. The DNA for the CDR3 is TGTGCCAGCAGCCAAGAGGGCGGGGCCAAAAACATTCAGTACTTC. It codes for CASSQEGGAKNIQYF.

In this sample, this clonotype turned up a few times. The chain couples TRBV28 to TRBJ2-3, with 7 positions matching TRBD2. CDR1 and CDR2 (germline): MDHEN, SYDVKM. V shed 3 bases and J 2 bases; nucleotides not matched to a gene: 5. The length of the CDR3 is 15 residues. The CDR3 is CASSFPAGYTDTQYF. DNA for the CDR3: TGTGCCAGCAGTTTCCCAGCGGGGTACACAGATACGCAGTATTTT.

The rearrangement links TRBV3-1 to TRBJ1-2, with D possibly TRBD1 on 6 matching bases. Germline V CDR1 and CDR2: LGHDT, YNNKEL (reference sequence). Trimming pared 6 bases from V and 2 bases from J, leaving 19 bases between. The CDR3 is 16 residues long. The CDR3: CASRSTGLARNYGYTF. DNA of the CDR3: TGTGCCAGCAGATCAACAGGGTTGGCTAGGAACTATGGCTACACCTTC.

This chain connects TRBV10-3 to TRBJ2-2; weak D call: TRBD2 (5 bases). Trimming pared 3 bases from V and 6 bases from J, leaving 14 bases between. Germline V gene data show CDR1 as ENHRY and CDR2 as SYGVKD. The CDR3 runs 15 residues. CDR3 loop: CAISDQGLGPGELFF. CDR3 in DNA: TGTGCCATCAGTGACCAAGGACTGGGCCCCGGGGAGCTGTTTTTT.

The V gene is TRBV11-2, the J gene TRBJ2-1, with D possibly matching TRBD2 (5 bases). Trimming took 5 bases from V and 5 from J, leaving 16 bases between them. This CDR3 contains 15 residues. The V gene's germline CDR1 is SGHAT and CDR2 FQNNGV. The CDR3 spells CASSPQLGPHNEQFF. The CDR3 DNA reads TGTGCCAGCAGCCCACAACTAGGACCCCACAATGAGCAGTTCTTC.

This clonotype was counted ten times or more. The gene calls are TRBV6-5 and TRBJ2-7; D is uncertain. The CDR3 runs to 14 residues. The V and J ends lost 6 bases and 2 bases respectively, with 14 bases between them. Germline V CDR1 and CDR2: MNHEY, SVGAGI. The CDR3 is CASRSSGPTYEQYF. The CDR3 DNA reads TGTGCCAGCAGGTCCTCCGGACCCACCTACGAGCAGTACTTC.

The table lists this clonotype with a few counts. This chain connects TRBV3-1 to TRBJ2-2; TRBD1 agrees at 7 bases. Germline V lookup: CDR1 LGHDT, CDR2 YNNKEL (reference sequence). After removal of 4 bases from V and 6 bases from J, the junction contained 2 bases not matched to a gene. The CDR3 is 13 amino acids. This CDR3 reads CASSLQGAGELFF. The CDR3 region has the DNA TGTGCCAGCAGCCTTCAGGGGGCCGGGGAGCTGTTTTTT.

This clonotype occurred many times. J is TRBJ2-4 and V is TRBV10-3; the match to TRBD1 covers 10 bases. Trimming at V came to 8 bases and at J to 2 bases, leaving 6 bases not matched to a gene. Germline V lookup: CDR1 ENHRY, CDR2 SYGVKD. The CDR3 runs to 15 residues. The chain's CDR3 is CAIGAGQGSKNIQYF. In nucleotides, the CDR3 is TGTGCCATCGGAGCGGGACAGGGGTCCAAAAACATTCAGTACTTC.

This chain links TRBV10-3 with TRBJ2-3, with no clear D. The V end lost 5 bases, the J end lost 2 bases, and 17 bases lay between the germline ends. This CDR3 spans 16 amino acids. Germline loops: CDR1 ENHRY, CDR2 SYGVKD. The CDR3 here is CAISPRSLGITDTQYF. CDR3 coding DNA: TGTGCCATCAGTCCAAGGTCCCTTGGGATCACAGATACGCAGTATTTT.

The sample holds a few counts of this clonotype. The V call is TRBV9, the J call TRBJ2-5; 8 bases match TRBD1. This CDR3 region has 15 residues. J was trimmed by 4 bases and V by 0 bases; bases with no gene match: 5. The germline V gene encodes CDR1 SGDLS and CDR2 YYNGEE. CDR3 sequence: CASSVDYGTGETQYF. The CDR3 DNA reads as TGTGCCAGCAGCGTAGACTACGGGACAGGAGAGACCCAGTACTTC.

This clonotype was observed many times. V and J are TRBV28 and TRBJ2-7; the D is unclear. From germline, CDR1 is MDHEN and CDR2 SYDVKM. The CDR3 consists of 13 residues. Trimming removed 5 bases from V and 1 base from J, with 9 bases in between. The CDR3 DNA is TGTGCCAGCAGTCCAAGCGAGTCCTACGAGCAGTACTTC. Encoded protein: CASSPSESYEQYF.